Presented here are 19 T cell receptor beta chains from one specimen sequenced in a study of blood T cell repertoires in COVID-19. Sequenced by immunoSEQ multiplex PCR; TCRdb stores in-frame clones only, minus some. The sample lists around 80,000 clones; around 86% were seen once. The specimen was peripheral blood. The receptors here all came from a human donor in a cohort sampled during active COVID-19.

This clone was observed once. The rearrangement links TRBV5-4 to TRBJ2-1, with D possibly being TRBD2 (6 bases). This CDR3 has 16 residues. V was cut by 4 bases and J by 1 base, with 15 bases left in between. Germline V lookup: CDR1 SGHNT, CDR2 YYREEE (reference sequence). The CDR3 loop is CASSRSRDLSYNEQFF. CDR3 DNA sequence: TGTGCCAGCAGCCGCTCCCGGGACTTATCCTACAATGAGCAGTTCTTC.

The rearrangement uses TRBV7-2 and TRBJ2-4; D is perhaps TRBD2 (6 bases). There are 13 residues in the CDR3. Germline V gene data show CDR1 as SGHTA and CDR2 as FQGNSA. The V end lost 5 bases, the J end lost 1 base, and 6 bases lay between the germline ends. The CDR3 sequence: CASSGGAKNIQYF. The CDR3 DNA reads TGTGCCAGCAGCGGAGGGGCCAAAAACATTCAGTACTTC.

V usage is TRBV10-3 and J usage is TRBJ1-1; D is unclear. The germline V and J ends were trimmed by 4 bases and 4 bases, with 13 bases remaining between them. This CDR3 has 14 amino acids. Looked up from germline, CDR1 is ENHRY and CDR2 is SYGVKD. Here the CDR3 reads CAISAGDGSTEAFF. CDR3 in DNA: TGTGCCATCAGTGCCGGGGATGGATCCACTGAAGCTTTCTTT.

This chain connects TRBV12-3 or TRBV12-4 to TRBJ2-1; a possible D gene is TRBD2 (6 bases). Trimming removed 5 bases at V and 11 bases at J, with 13 bases between. This CDR3 spans 12 amino acids. CDR3 DNA: TGTGCCAGCAGTCCGTCTAGCGTTCAGCAGTTCTTC. Its translation: CASSPSSVQQFF.

The V call is TRBV19, the J call TRBJ1-1; 11 nucleotides match TRBD1. Germline CDR1 reads LNHDA; CDR2 reads SQIVND (reference sequence). CDR3 length: 16 residues. J was trimmed by 3 bases and V by 3 bases; bases with no gene match: 6. The CDR3 bases are TGTGCCAGTAGTATCCGGGACAGGGGGAGGTACACTGAAGCTTTCTTT. Translation gives CASSIRDRGRYTEAFF.

This clone occurred once. The CDR3 DNA reads TGTGCCAGCAGCACGGGGGGGGTGAAGGGCTACACCTTC. It yields the protein CASSTGGVKGYTF. The J gene is TRBJ1-2, the V gene TRBV28; D might be TRBD1 (5 bases). The CDR3 runs 13 residues. Looked up from germline, CDR1 is MDHEN and CDR2 is SYDVKM. V was cut by 6 bases and J by 8 bases, with 16 bases left in between.

This clone has a single count. The chain combines TRBV19 with TRBJ2-7; 7 bases fit TRBD1. CDR1 is LNHDA, CDR2 SQIVND, per germline (reference sequence). V trimming: 5 bases; J trimming: 3 bases; junction bases outside the gene matches: 4. The CDR3 sequence is 13 residues long. The CDR3 sequence is CASSSDRDYEQYF. CDR3 nucleotide sequence: TGTGCCAGTAGTTCCGACAGGGACTACGAGCAGTACTTC.

This chain links TRBV27 with TRBJ1-2; D uncertain. V gave up 6 bases and J gave up 8 bases, with 7 bases separating them. The CDR3 covers 10 residues. Per germline, CDR1 MNHEY and CDR2 SMNVEV (reference sequence). CDR3 sequence reads: CASSCVGYTF. CDR3 in DNA: TGTGCCAGCAGCTGCGTGGGCTACACCTTC.

The CDR3 region has the DNA TGTGCCAGCAGCAAAGGTTCGACAGTAGCGGGACCAGACACAGATACGCAGTATTTT. Translating it yields CASSKGSTVAGPDTDTQYF. The chain carries TRBV21-1 and TRBJ2-3; the table's D call TRBD2 went unverified against the DNA. TRBV21-1 is an annotated pseudogene. CDR3 length: 19 residues.

The chain is built from TRBV18 and TRBJ1-4, with 8 bases identical to TRBD1. The V and J ends lost 3 bases and 2 bases, in that order; junction bases with no gene match: 8. Germline V gene lookup returns CDR1 KGHSH and CDR2 LQKENI. The CDR3 sequence is 17 residues long. The CDR3 loop is CASSPTGDLRTNEKLFF. The CDR3 DNA is TGTGCCAGCTCACCGACAGGGGACCTGAGGACTAATGAAAAACTGTTTTTT.

This chain connects TRBV3-1 (or the pseudogene TRBV3-2) to TRBJ2-5; 10 bases match TRBD2. The CDR3 totals 14 residues. From germline, CDR1 is LGHDT and CDR2 YNNKEL (reference sequence). Trimming took 3 bases from V and 5 from J; bases not matched to a gene: 3. The CDR3 reads CASSQGSGRETQYF. The DNA of the CDR3 is TGTGCCAGCAGCCAGGGTAGCGGGAGGGAGACCCAGTACTTC.

The chain links TRBV3-1 (or the pseudogene TRBV3-2) to TRBJ2-1; TRBD1 is a possible D gene (5 bases). The CDR3 is 13 amino acids. CDR1 and CDR2 from the germline V gene are LGHDT and YNNKEL (reference sequence). Trimming left V 4 bases short and J 9 bases short, with 13 bases between. Written as DNA, the CDR3 is TGTGCCAGCAGCCGGTCAGGGAAAGGTGAGCAGTTCTTC. Protein: CASSRSGKGEQFF.

J is TRBJ2-5 and V is TRBV30, with 9 bases identical to TRBD1. CDR1 is GTSNPN, CDR2 SVGIG, per germline (reference sequence). There are 14 residues in the CDR3. CDR3 sequence (DNA): TGTGCTAGGGGACAGGGAGGGCTCCAAGAGACCCAGTACTTC. Translating gives CARGQGGLQETQYF.

The chain uses TRBV11-3 and TRBJ2-1, with 8 bases identical to TRBD2. The CDR3 length is 15 residues. CDR1 is SGHNT and CDR2 is YENEEA in the germline V gene. The trim removed 5 bases at V and 1 base at J, leaving 4 bases unmatched. The CDR3: CASSRTSMSYNEQFF. Written as DNA, the CDR3 is TGTGCCAGCAGCCGGACTAGCATGTCCTACAATGAGCAGTTCTTC.

The V and J genes are TRBV10-2 and TRBJ2-1; 8 nucleotides match TRBD2. Germline V gene data show CDR1 as WSHSY and CDR2 as SAAADI. This CDR3 is built from 16 residues. Germline trimming cut 2 bases from V and 6 bases from J; bases unmatched to any gene: 9. DNA of the CDR3: TGCGCCAGCAGTGAGAGGGTGAGCGGGAGCGGCAATGAGCAGTTCTTC. This codes for CASSERVSGSGNEQFF.

The chain has TRBV19 and TRBJ2-2; the match to TRBD2 covers 7 bases. This CDR3 contains 13 residues. V lost 10 bases, J lost 4 bases, and 6 bases stayed unmatched. The germline V gene encodes CDR1 LNHDA and CDR2 SQIVND (reference sequence). CDR3 region: CATGTTFTGELFF. CDR3 nucleotides: TGTGCCACCGGGACTACCTTCACCGGGGAGCTGTTTTTT.

This clone showed up just once. The rearrangement uses TRBV7-3 and TRBJ1-1; D not resolved. The CDR3 extends over 13 amino acids. Germline V gene data show CDR1 as SGHTA and CDR2 as FQGTGA. Trimming took off 6 bases at V and 1 base at J, with 9 bases between the two ends. The CDR3 bases are TGTGCCAGCAGTAGGCCGGGGAACACTGAAGCTTTCTTT. Its translation is CASSRPGNTEAFF.

This chain uses TRBV10-1 with TRBJ2-5; D not resolved. The V gene lost 6 bases and the J gene lost 3 bases, with 8 bases spanning the gap. CDR3 length: 12 amino acids. CDR1 and CDR2 (germline): WNHNN, SYGVQD (reference sequence). The CDR3 region is CASRGVKETQYF. The CDR3 nucleotides read TGCGCCAGCAGGGGCGTGAAAGAGACCCAGTACTTC.

This clone has just one count. The V and J genes are TRBV12-3 or TRBV12-4 and TRBJ2-7; weak D call: TRBD2 (6 bases). V lost 2 bases to trimming and J lost 7 bases, with 9 bases between them. CDR3 length: 12 amino acids. The CDR3 is CASSLQGGEQYF. The DNA for the CDR3 is TGTGCCAGCAGTTTACAGGGAGGTGAGCAGTACTTC.